This TCR beta chain appears in the sequencing data of a study of T cell responses to AZD1222 COVID-19 vaccine. Germline V gene lookup returns CDR1 SGHRS and CDR2 YFSETQ. Trimming took 4 bases from V and 2 from J; bases not matched to a gene: 6. The CDR3 totals 15 residues. Findings and caveats of the study: After two AZD1222 doses, spike-specific TCR breadth and depth rose versus day 0.

In regard to this clone: Antigen: not known.

The table came from immunoSEQ multiplex PCR; TCRdb's copy has only in-frame clones and leaves some out. The sample has over 110,000 clones, about 91% seen once. The chain employs TRBV5-1 and TRBJ2-5, with 9 bases lining up with TRBD2. This specimen was peripheral blood, taken 28 days after the second AZD1222 dose. The TCR sequence derives from an adult who received the AZD1222 COVID-19 vaccine. The chain's CDR3 is CASSPGTSSQETQYF. The CDR3 DNA is TGCGCCAGCAGCCCTGGGACTAGCTCTCAAGAGACCCAGTACTTC.